These 5 T cell receptor beta chains originate from one sample sequenced in a study of T cell repertoires in cytomegalovirus infection. TCRdb independently ran MiXCR on the reads; one entry per CDR3 protein. This table holds approximately 500,000 distinct CDR3 sequences, 16% found once. Input material: CD8+ T cells from PBMCs. The receptor source for this set is a human donor in good health (CMV status not recorded). Some clones in this sample may be carry-over from other donors' samples.

CDR3 sequence reads: CASSSTSGGSNEQFF. The CDR3, as DNA: TGTGCCAGCAGCTCTACTAGCGGGGGGAGTAATGAGCAGTTCTTC. The chain is built from TRBV5-4 and TRBJ2-1, with 12 positions matching TRBD2. In germline, CDR1 is SGHNT, CDR2 YYREEE (reference sequence). The CDR3 is made up of 15 amino acids. The trim removed 3 bases at V and 7 bases at J, leaving 5 bases unmatched.

The V gene is TRBV7-9, the J gene TRBJ2-2, with D hard to call. Trimming cost V 7 bases and J 6 bases, with 6 bases left between them. CDR1 is SEHNR, CDR2 FQNEAQ, per germline (reference sequence). This CDR3 is built from 11 residues. This CDR3 is CASMGPGELFF. In DNA, the CDR3 is TGTGCCAGCATGGGCCCCGGGGAGCTGTTTTTT.

In this sample, this clonotype turned up a few times. The J gene is TRBJ1-1, the V gene TRBV27, with 9 nucleotides matching TRBD1. CDR3 length: 13 residues. J lost 4 bases, V lost 6 bases, and 3 bases had no gene match. Germline V lookup: CDR1 MNHEY, CDR2 SMNVEV (reference sequence). CDR3 bases: TGTGCCAGCAGGACGACAGGGGGCACTGAAGCTTTCTTT. It yields the protein CASRTTGGTEAFF.

This clonotype was counted between two and nine times. The CDR3 region is CSARDQVSNTEAFF. The CDR3 DNA follows: TGCAGTGCTAGAGATCAGGTTTCTAACACTGAAGCTTTCTTT. The V and J genes are TRBV20-1 and TRBJ1-1; D is unresolved. V was pared by 0 bases and J by 2 bases, with 10 bases between. The CDR3 is 14 residues long. Germline V gene data show CDR1 as DFQATT and CDR2 as SNEGSKA (reference sequence).

This clonotype was seen ten or more times. This rearrangement joins TRBV28 to TRBJ2-2; a possible D gene is TRBD1 (5 bases). V lost 5 bases to trimming and J lost 5 bases, with 9 bases between them. Germline V gene data show CDR1 as MDHEN and CDR2 as SYDVKM. The CDR3 has 13 residues. The CDR3 reads CASSHRNTGELFF. CDR3 bases: TGTGCCAGCAGTCACAGGAATACCGGGGAGCTGTTTTTT.